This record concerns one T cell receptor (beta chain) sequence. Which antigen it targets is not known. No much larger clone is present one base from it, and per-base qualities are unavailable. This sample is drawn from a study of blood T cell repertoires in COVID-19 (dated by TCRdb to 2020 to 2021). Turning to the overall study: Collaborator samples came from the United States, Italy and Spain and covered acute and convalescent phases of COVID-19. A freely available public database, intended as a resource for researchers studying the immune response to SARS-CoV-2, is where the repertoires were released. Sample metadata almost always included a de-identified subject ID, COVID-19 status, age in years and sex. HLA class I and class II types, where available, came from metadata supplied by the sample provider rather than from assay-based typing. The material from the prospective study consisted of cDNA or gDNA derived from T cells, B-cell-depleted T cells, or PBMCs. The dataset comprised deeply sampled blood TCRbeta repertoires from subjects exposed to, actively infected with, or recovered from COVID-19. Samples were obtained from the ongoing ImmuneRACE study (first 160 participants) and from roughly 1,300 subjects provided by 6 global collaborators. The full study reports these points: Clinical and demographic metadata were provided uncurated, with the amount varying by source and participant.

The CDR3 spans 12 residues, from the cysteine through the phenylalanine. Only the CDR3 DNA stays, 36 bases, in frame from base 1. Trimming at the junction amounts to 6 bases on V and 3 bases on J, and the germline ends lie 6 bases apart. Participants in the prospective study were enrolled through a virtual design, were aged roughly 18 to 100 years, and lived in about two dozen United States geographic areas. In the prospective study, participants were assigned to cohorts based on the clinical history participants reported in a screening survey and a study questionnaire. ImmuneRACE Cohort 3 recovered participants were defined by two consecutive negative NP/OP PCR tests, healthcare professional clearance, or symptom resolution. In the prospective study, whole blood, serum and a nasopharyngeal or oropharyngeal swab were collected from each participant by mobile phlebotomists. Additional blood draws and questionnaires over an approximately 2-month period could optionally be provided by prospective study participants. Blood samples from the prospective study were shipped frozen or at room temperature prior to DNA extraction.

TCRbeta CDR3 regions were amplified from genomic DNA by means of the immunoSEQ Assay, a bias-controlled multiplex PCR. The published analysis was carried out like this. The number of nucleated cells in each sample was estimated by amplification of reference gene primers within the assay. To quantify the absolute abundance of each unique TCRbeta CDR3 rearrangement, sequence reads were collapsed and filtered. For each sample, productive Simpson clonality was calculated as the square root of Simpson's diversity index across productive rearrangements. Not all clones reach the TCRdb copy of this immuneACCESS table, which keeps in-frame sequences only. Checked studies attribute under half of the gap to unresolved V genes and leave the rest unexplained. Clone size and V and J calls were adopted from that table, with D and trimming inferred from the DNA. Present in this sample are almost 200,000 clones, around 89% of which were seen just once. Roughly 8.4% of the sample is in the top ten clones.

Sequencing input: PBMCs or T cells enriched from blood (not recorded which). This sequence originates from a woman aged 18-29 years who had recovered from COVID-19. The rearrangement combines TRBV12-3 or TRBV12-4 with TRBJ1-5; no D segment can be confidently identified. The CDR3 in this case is CASSGDNQPQHF. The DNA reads TGTGCCAGCAGCGGGGACAATCAGCCCCAGCATTTT.